The rows below give T cell receptor beta chains drawn from one sample of a study of a mutant IDH1 vaccine in newly diagnosed glioma. TCRdb's table, derived via immunoSEQ multiplex PCR, lists solely in-frame clones and lacks some. The sample has 95,000 to 100,000 clones; roughly 90% are singletons. Sequencing used PBMCs, obtained from a glioma patient treated with radiotherapy, temozolomide or both. The receptors were sampled from a woman between 50 and 59 years old with glioma. Each CDR3 is given with its conserved first and last residue. D genes are given only for firm matches. Only some rows state a clone size, as once, few, many or a class for expanded clones.

size: NA
J: TRBJ1-2
V: TRBV5-1
D: NA
DNA: TGCGCCAGCAGCTTGGACGCGGGGGATGGCTACACCTTC
CDR3: CASSLDAGDGYTF

size: NA
J: TRBJ1-4
V: TRBV10-2
D: NA
DNA: TGCGCCAGCAGGGAAGGAGGGCAAGAAAAACTGTTTTTT
CDR3: CASREGGQEKLFF

size: NA
J: TRBJ1-2
V: TRBV5-1
D: NA
DNA: TGCGCCAGCAGCTTAGGTCGGGGTGACGATGGCTACACCTTC
CDR3: CASSLGRGDDGYTF

size: NA
J: TRBJ2-7
V: TRBV7-9
D: NA
DNA: TGTGCCAGCAGTTCGACAGGTTATTCCTACGAGCAGTACTTC
CDR3: CASSSTGYSYEQYF

size: NA
J: TRBJ2-3
V: TRBV6-1
D: NA
DNA: TGTGCCAGCAGTGAAAGGAGGGGGGTCACAGATACGCAGTATTTT
CDR3: CASSERRGVTDTQYF

size: few
J: TRBJ1-1
V: TRBV7-9
D: NA
DNA: TGTGCCAGCAGCTCCTTAATACAGGCGAACACTGAAGCTTTCTTT
CDR3: CASSSLIQANTEAFF

size: NA
J: TRBJ1-5
V: TRBV10-2
D: NA
DNA: TGCGCCAGCAAGGAGGGGGGGTACTATCAGCCCCAGCATTTT
CDR3: CASKEGGYYQPQHF

size: NA
J: TRBJ1-2
V: TRBV30
D: NA
DNA: TGTGCCTGGATCCGGAGGGAGGGCGGCTACACCTTC
CDR3: CAWIRREGGYTF

size: NA
J: TRBJ2-2
V: TRBV7-8
D: NA
DNA: TGTGCCAGCAGCTTAAAGTATCCGAGCCCCGGGGAGCTGTTTTTT
CDR3: CASSLKYPSPGELFF

size: NA
J: TRBJ2-1
V: TRBV21-1
D: NA
DNA: TGTGCCAGCAGCGGAAAGGACAGTTACAATGAGCAGTTCTTC
CDR3: CASSGKDSYNEQFF

size: once
J: TRBJ2-6
V: TRBV27
D: TRBD2
DNA: TGTGCCAGCTACAGCCTGGGACTAGCGGGCGTTGAGGCCAACGTCCTGACTTTC
CDR3: CASYSLGLAGVEANVLTF

size: NA
J: TRBJ2-3
V: TRBV7-8
D: TRBD2
DNA: TGTGCCAGCAGCTTAGCTTCGCGGGAGGGCAAAGATACGCAGTATTTT
CDR3: CASSLASREGKDTQYF

size: NA
J: TRBJ2-3
V: TRBV10-3
D: TRBD2
DNA: TGTGCCATCAGGGACCCAGCGACTAGCGGGGTCACAGATACGCAGTATTTT
CDR3: CAIRDPATSGVTDTQYF

size: NA
J: TRBJ1-2
V: TRBV15
D: NA
DNA: TGTGCCACCAGCAGAGACCCGAGTAACTATGGCTACACCTTC
CDR3: CATSRDPSNYGYTF

size: NA
J: TRBJ2-6
V: TRBV6-5
D: NA
DNA: TGTGCCAGCCTGAGAACAACTGGGGCCAACGTCCTGACTTTC
CDR3: CASLRTTGANVLTF

size: NA
J: TRBJ2-7
V: TRBV6-5
D: NA
DNA: TGTGCCAGCAGTTACTCGTTTAGCGGTAGCTCCTACGAGCAGTACTTC
CDR3: CASSYSFSGSSYEQYF

size: NA
J: TRBJ2-1
V: TRBV27
D: TRBD2
DNA: TGTGCCAGCAGTTTAGAGGGACTACTCAACAATGAGCAGTTCTTC
CDR3: CASSLEGLLNNEQFF

size: NA
J: TRBJ1-6
V: TRBV12-5
D: NA
DNA: TGTGCTAGTGGCCTCCCGGGACCTAACTCCAATTCACCCCTCCACTTT
CDR3: CASGLPGPNSNSPLHF

size: once
J: TRBJ1-1
V: TRBV4-1
D: NA
DNA: TGCGCCAGCAGCTGGGGGCAAGGTGAAGCTTTCTTT
CDR3: CASSWGQGEAFF

size: NA
J: TRBJ2-1
V: TRBV27
D: TRBD1
DNA: TGTGCCAGCAGTCCCCGACCAGGGGGCCATGAGCAGTTCTTC
CDR3: CASSPRPGGHEQFF

size: NA
J: TRBJ2-2
V: TRBV4-2
D: NA
DNA: TGTGCCAGCAGCCGGGGATCCCGAAACACCGGGGAGCTGTTTTTT
CDR3: CASSRGSRNTGELFF

size: NA
J: TRBJ2-1
V: TRBV5-6
D: TRBD2
DNA: TGTGCCAGCAGCCCTAGCGGGAGGGCTGGTAATGAGCAGTTCTTC
CDR3: CASSPSGRAGNEQFF

size: NA
J: TRBJ2-1
V: TRBV2
D: TRBD2
DNA: TGTGCCAGCAGTTTTCCCGGGACTAGCGAGACGAGCTCCTACAATGAGCAGTTCTTC
CDR3: CASSFPGTSETSSYNEQFF

size: NA
J: TRBJ2-5
V: TRBV2
D: TRBD1
DNA: TGTGCCAGCAGGGACAGGGGTTTCGAGACCCAGTACTTC
CDR3: CASRDRGFETQYF

size: NA
J: TRBJ2-1
V: TRBV27
D: TRBD2
DNA: TGTGCCAGCAGTTTATTGGGACTAGCGGGAGCGGAGCAGTTCTTC
CDR3: CASSLLGLAGAEQFF

size: NA
J: TRBJ2-7
V: TRBV7-2
D: TRBD2
DNA: TGTGCCAGCAGCGAAGGGGCTAGCGGGGCCCTAAGCTCCTACGAGCAGTACTTC
CDR3: CASSEGASGALSSYEQYF

size: NA
J: TRBJ2-3
V: TRBV28
D: TRBD2
DNA: TGTGCCAGCAGCCCCGCGGGAGGGCCGACAGATACGCAGTATTTT
CDR3: CASSPAGGPTDTQYF

size: NA
J: TRBJ2-7
V: TRBV9
D: NA
DNA: TGTGCCAGCAGCCCCCGTGGCTGGCTGCCGGGCGAGCAGTACTTC
CDR3: CASSPRGWLPGEQYF

size: NA
J: TRBJ1-4
V: TRBV19
D: NA
DNA: TGTGCCAGTAGTAAGGGTTGGGAAAAACTGTTTTTT
CDR3: CASSKGWEKLFF

size: NA
J: TRBJ2-7
V: TRBV28
D: NA
DNA: TGTGCCAGCAGTTCCTGGGGGGATACCTCCTACGAGCAGTACTTC
CDR3: CASSSWGDTSYEQYF

size: once
J: TRBJ2-2
V: TRBV9
D: NA
DNA: TGTGCCAGCAGCGTAGTCCGGACAGCGAACACCGGGGAGCTGTTTTTT
CDR3: CASSVVRTANTGELFF

size: NA
J: TRBJ2-1
V: TRBV30
D: NA
DNA: TGTGCCTGGAGTACCGGCGGGCGCCGGCATGAGCAGTTCTTC
CDR3: CAWSTGGRRHEQFF

size: NA
J: TRBJ2-7
V: TRBV30
D: NA
DNA: TGTGCCTGGCGAACCCCTGACAGGACTAACTACGAGCAGTACTTC
CDR3: CAWRTPDRTNYEQYF

size: NA
J: TRBJ1-3
V: TRBV10-3
D: NA
DNA: TGTGCCACCCTCCGGGACACCTCTGGAAACACCATATATTTT
CDR3: CATLRDTSGNTIYF

size: NA
J: TRBJ1-3
V: TRBV5-6
D: NA
DNA: TGTGCCAGCAGCCTCGTTTCAGGAAACACCATATATTTT
CDR3: CASSLVSGNTIYF

size: NA
J: TRBJ1-5
V: TRBV9
D: NA
DNA: TGTGCCAGCAGCGTAGGGCAGGCCCCAAATCAGCCCCAGCATTTT
CDR3: CASSVGQAPNQPQHF

size: NA
J: TRBJ1-1
V: TRBV18
D: TRBD1
DNA: TGTGCCAGCTCAACGACAGGGTCTGAAGCTTTCTTT
CDR3: CASSTTGSEAFF

size: NA
J: TRBJ2-7
V: TRBV19
D: NA
DNA: TGTGCCAGTAGTATAGATTTAGAGACAGGACCCTACGAGCAGTACTTC
CDR3: CASSIDLETGPYEQYF

size: NA
J: TRBJ2-2
V: TRBV6-1
D: NA
DNA: TGTGCCAGCACCCGAGGTGGAGGAGGGACCGGGGAGCTGTTTTTT
CDR3: CASTRGGGGTGELFF

size: NA
J: TRBJ1-2
V: TRBV25-1
D: TRBD1
DNA: TGTGCCAGCAGAGGACAGGGGAACTATGGCTACACCTTC
CDR3: CASRGQGNYGYTF

size: few
J: TRBJ1-5
V: TRBV5-1
D: NA
DNA: TGCGCCAGCAGCTTGGATGGCAGAGGCAATCAGCCCCAGCATTTT
CDR3: CASSLDGRGNQPQHF

size: NA
J: TRBJ2-7
V: TRBV7-2
D: NA
DNA: TGTGCCAGCAGCCCTAGTGCACAGAGCTCCTACGAGCAGTACTTC
CDR3: CASSPSAQSSYEQYF

size: NA
J: TRBJ2-7
V: TRBV7-6
D: NA
DNA: TGTGCCAGCAGCCCGGACAGTTCATCCTACGAGCAGTACTTC
CDR3: CASSPDSSSYEQYF

size: NA
J: TRBJ1-1
V: TRBV7-6
D: NA
DNA: TGTGCCAGCAGCCCCCCCGGGACTGAAGCTTTCTTT
CDR3: CASSPPGTEAFF

size: NA
J: TRBJ2-2
V: TRBV7-7
D: TRBD1
DNA: TGTGCTAGCAGCTTAGGCCTGGGACAGGGGACCGGGGAGCTGTTTTTT
CDR3: CASSLGLGQGTGELFF

size: NA
J: TRBJ2-5
V: TRBV18
D: NA
DNA: TGTGCCAGCTCACCCCCTAGCGTCTACCAAGAGACCCAGTACTTC
CDR3: CASSPPSVYQETQYF

size: once
J: TRBJ2-3
V: TRBV11-2
D: TRBD2
DNA: TGTGCCAGCAGCCAGGGACTAGGCACAGATACGCAGTATTTT
CDR3: CASSQGLGTDTQYF

size: NA
J: TRBJ2-3
V: TRBV7-2
D: NA
DNA: TGTGCCAGCAGCCCCGCTTATACGCAGTATTTT
CDR3: CASSPAYTQYF

size: NA
J: TRBJ1-1
V: TRBV6-5
D: NA
DNA: TGTGCCAGCAGCCCACAGGGCCCGAACACTGAAGCTTTCTTT
CDR3: CASSPQGPNTEAFF

size: NA
J: TRBJ2-3
V: TRBV5-5
D: TRBD2
DNA: TGTGCCAGCAGCCCCGGACTAGCGGGAGGGTTGGGCACAGATACGCAGTATTTT
CDR3: CASSPGLAGGLGTDTQYF

size: NA
J: TRBJ2-1
V: TRBV10-3
D: TRBD1
DNA: TGTGCCATCAGTGAAAGGGCGACAGGGGTGCAAGGTGAGCAGTTCTTC
CDR3: CAISERATGVQGEQFF

size: NA
J: TRBJ2-7
V: TRBV4-2
D: TRBD2
DNA: TGTGCCAGCAGAAGACTAGCGGGAGAGAACGAGCAGTACTTC
CDR3: CASRRLAGENEQYF

size: few
J: TRBJ1-1
V: TRBV6-5
D: NA
DNA: TGTGCCAGCAGTTACCGGTCTGAAGCTTTCTTT
CDR3: CASSYRSEAFF

size: once
J: TRBJ1-5
V: TRBV7-3
D: NA
DNA: TGTGCCAGCAGCTTGAGAAGCAATCAGCCCCAGCATTTT
CDR3: CASSLRSNQPQHF

size: NA
J: TRBJ1-1
V: TRBV27
D: NA
DNA: TGTGCCAGCAGTTTGCCGGGACGGGGAACCACTGAAGCTTTCTTT
CDR3: CASSLPGRGTTEAFF

size: NA
J: TRBJ1-2
V: TRBV6-5
D: NA
DNA: TGTGCCAGCAGTACCGGGTGGCAGGGAGCCTCAGGCTACACCTTC
CDR3: CASSTGWQGASGYTF

size: NA
J: TRBJ1-2
V: TRBV16
D: NA
DNA: TGTGCCAGCAGCCTACTGGGAGGCGATGGCTACACCTTC
CDR3: CASSLLGGDGYTF

size: NA
J: TRBJ2-7
V: TRBV9
D: TRBD2
DNA: TGTGCCAGCAGTCCGAGCGGGGTTAGCTCCTACGAGCAGTACTTC
CDR3: CASSPSGVSSYEQYF

size: NA
J: TRBJ1-4
V: TRBV7-9
D: NA
DNA: TGTGCCAGCAGCTTGGTTAATGAAAAACTGTTTTTT
CDR3: CASSLVNEKLFF